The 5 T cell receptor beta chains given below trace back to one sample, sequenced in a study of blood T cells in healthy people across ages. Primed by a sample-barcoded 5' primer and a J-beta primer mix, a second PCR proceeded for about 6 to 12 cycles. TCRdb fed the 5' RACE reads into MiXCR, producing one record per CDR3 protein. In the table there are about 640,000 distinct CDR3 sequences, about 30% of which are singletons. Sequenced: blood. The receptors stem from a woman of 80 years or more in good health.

The CDR3 sequence: CASVPSVGAKEQYF. The CDR3 DNA sequence: TGTGCCAGTGTCCCTTCAGTCGGGGCGAAAGAGCAGTACTTC. The J gene is TRBJ2-5, the V gene TRBV10-3; either TRBD1 or TRBD2 may fit D (5 bases each). CDR3 length: 14 amino acids. Germline CDR1 is ENHRY and CDR2 is SYGVKD. Trimming shortened V by 10 bases and J by 11 bases, and 26 bases separated the two germline ends.

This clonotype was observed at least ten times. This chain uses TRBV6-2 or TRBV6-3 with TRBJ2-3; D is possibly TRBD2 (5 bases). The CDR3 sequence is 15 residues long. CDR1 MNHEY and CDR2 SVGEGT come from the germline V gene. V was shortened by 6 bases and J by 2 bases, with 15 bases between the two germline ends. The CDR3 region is CASSHRGLVTDTQYF. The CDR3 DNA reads TGTGCCAGCAGCCATAGAGGGCTAGTCACAGATACGCAGTATTTT.

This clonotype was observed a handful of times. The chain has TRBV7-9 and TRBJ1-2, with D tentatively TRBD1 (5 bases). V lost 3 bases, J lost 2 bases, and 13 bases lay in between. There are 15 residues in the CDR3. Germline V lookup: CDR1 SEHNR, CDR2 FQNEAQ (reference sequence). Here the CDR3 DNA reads TGTGCCAGCAGCTTGGCCGTAGGGGTGAACTATGGCTACACCTTC. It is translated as CASSLAVGVNYGYTF.

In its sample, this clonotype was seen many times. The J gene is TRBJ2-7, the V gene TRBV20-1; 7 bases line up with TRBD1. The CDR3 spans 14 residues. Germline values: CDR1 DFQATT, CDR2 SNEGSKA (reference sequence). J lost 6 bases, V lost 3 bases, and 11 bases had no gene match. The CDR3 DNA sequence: TGCAGTGCTAGGTTCACCCGACAGGGCGGCGAGCAGTACTTC. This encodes CSARFTRQGGEQYF.

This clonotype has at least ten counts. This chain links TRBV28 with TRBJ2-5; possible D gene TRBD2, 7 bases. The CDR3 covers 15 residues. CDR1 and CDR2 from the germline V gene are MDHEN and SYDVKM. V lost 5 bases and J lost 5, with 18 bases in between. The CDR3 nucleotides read TGTGCCAGCAGTACCCTGGGGGGGGGCGGCGAGACCCAGTACTTC. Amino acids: CASSTLGGGGETQYF.